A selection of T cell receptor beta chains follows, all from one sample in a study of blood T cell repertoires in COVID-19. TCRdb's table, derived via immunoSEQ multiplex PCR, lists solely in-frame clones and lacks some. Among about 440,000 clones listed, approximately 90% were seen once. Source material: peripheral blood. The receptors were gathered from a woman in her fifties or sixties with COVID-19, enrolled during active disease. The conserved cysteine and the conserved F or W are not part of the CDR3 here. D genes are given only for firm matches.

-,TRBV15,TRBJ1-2,ATSRDTTSYGYT
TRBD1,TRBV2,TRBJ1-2,ASSHRDSVANYGYT
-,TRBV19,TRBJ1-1,ASSIGRGSRNTEAF
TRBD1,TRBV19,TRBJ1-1,ASSDRGNTEAF
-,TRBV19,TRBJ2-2,ASSMGTNTGELF
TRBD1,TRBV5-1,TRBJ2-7,ASSHSGTGAPYEQY
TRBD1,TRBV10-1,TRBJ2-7,ASSTTGQGIHEQY
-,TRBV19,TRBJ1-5,ASTSRGPQH
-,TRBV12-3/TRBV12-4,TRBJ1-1,ASSWETTEAF
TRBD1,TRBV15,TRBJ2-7,ATSRRTGGTHEQY
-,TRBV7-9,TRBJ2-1,ASSLGQVDNEQF
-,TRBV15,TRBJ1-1,ATTRGVLYTEAF
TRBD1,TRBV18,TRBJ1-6,ATSGGTGNNSPLH
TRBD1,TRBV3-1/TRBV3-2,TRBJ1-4,ASSLTGQGVEKLF
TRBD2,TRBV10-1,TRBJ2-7,ASSESWLAGSHEQY
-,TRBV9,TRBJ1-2,ASSVALSNYGYT
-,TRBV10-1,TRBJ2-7,ASSESDRSYEQY
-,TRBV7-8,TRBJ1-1,ASSLNWNTEAF
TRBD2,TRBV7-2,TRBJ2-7,ASRPGLHYEQY
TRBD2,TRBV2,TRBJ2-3,ASRKSPGLATDTQY
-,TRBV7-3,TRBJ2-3,ASSPVGQGDTQY
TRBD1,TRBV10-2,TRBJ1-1,ASSGTGADTEAF
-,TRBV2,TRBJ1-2,ASSEFKGSYGYT
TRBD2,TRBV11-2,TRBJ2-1,ASSLGLAGGYEQF
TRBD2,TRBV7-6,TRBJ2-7,ASSLRAGSSEQY
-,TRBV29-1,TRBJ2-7,SVETVSYEQY
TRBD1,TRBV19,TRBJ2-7,ASSIGGQGRTYEQY
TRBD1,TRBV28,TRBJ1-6,ASSPPDRVDSPLH
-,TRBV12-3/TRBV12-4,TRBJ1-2,ASSFSRADGYT
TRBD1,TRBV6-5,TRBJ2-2,ARTPRDSHPGELF
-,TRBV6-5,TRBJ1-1,ASRVSGGLNTEAF
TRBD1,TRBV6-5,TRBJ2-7,PGRGKTGGDEQY
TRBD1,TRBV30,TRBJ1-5,AWSRDREVAQPQH
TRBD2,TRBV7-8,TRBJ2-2,ASSLDVSGGTGELF